This entry lists 9 T cell receptor beta chains sequenced from one sample in a study of T cell repertoires in MIS-A myocarditis. The protocol was immunoSEQ multiplex PCR, while the TCRdb copy is restricted to in-frame clones and leaves out a portion. The sample lists about 9,200 clones; about 89% were seen once. Sequenced sample: thoracic lymph node tissue obtained at autopsy. The origin of the receptors is a man aged 18 to 29 with fulminant myocarditis from multisystem inflammatory syndrome in adults (MIS-A) after COVID-19.

In this sample, this clone turned up once. The CDR3 reads CASSLGRDNQPQHF. Here the CDR3 DNA reads TGTGCCAGCAGTTTAGGTCGAGACAATCAGCCCCAGCATTTT. This sequence joins TRBV27 and TRBJ1-5; D gene uncertain. In germline, CDR1 is MNHEY, CDR2 SMNVEV (reference sequence). The CDR3 is 14 amino acids. V shed 2 bases and J shed 3 bases, with 8 bases lying between them.

This rearrangement joins TRBV19 to TRBJ1-2; 7 nucleotides line up with TRBD1. Germline loops: CDR1 LNHDA, CDR2 SQIVND (reference sequence). V was pared by 6 bases and J by 5 bases, with 9 bases of the junction left unmatched. This CDR3 is 14 amino acids long. CDR3 coding DNA: TGTGCCAGTAGCCTAGACAGGGTCGGATATGGCTACACCTTC. This codes for CASSLDRVGYGYTF. Full variable domain (rest looked up from reference TRBV19 and TRBJ1-2): DGGITQSPKYLFRKEGQNVTLSCEQNLNHDAMYWYRQDPGQGLRLIYYSQIVNDFQKGDIAEGYSVSREKKESFPLTVTSAQKNPTAFYLCASSLDRVGYGYTFGSGTRLTVV.

V is TRBV10-3 and J is TRBJ1-2, with TRBD1 matching 10 bases. The V and J ends lost 6 bases and 1 base, in that order; junction bases with no gene match: 14. The CDR3 sequence is 18 residues long. Looked up from germline, CDR1 is ENHRY and CDR2 is SYGVKD. In DNA, the CDR3 is TGTGCCATCAGGATCATACAGACAGGGGGCGCCTATAACTATGGCTACACCTTC. Its protein product is CAIRIIQTGGAYNYGYTF.

The chain recombines TRBV5-4 with TRBJ1-2; D might be TRBD1 (5 bases). The CDR3 contains 14 residues. The germline CDR1 and CDR2 sequences are SGHNT and YYREEE (reference sequence). V was shortened by 4 bases and J by 4 bases, with 14 bases between the two germline ends. The DNA for the CDR3 is TGTGCCAGCAGCACCGGGGCTACACGCTATGGCTACACCTTC. Translating gives CASSTGATRYGYTF. Full variable domain (missing parts from reference TRBV5-4 and TRBJ1-2): ETGVTQSPTHLIKTRGQQVTLRCSSQSGHNTVSWYQQALGQGPQFIFQYYREEENGRGNFPPRFSGLQFPNYSSELNVNALELDDSALYLCASSTGATRYGYTFGSGTRLTVV.

V is TRBV7-8 and J is TRBJ1-1, with 7 bases lining up with TRBD1. V dropped 5 bases and J dropped 5; count of bases not matched to a gene: 8. In germline, CDR1 is SGHVS, CDR2 FQNEAQ. This CDR3 is built from 14 residues. The CDR3 reads CASSVTGRNTEAFF. Here the CDR3 DNA reads TGTGCCAGCAGCGTGACAGGGAGAAATACTGAAGCTTTCTTT.

The genes are TRBV4-1 and TRBJ1-3; D uncertain. The V gene lost 4 bases and the J gene lost 0 bases, with 10 bases spanning the gap. The CDR3 sequence is 15 residues long. The V gene's germline CDR1 is MGHRA and CDR2 YSYEKL. The CDR3: CASSPLSHSGNTIYF. The CDR3 DNA follows: TGCGCCAGCAGCCCGCTCAGCCACTCTGGAAACACCATATATTTT.

The CDR3 DNA reads as TGCGCCAGCAGCCAAGATACGGGGCGCGCGTGTTTCTTT. It yields the protein CASSQDTGRACFF. V is TRBV4-1 and J is TRBJ1-1, with TRBD1 as a possible D gene (5 bases). This CDR3 has 13 amino acids. Trimming took off 0 bases at V and 13 bases at J, with 15 bases between the two ends. Germline CDR1 and CDR2: MGHRA and YSYEKL.

CDR3 loop: CASAGGENQPQHF. Here the CDR3 DNA reads TGTGCCAGCGCAGGGGGCGAAAATCAGCCCCAGCATTTT. This chain uses TRBV28 with TRBJ1-5; 8 bases fit TRBD1. Germline assignment: CDR1 MDHEN and CDR2 SYDVKM. The CDR3 is made up of 13 amino acids. V gave up 8 bases and J gave up 4 bases; unmatched junction bases: 4.

The V and J genes are TRBV10-3 and TRBJ2-3; 14 nucleotides match TRBD2. The J segment lost 5 bases and the V segment lost 2 bases, leaving 0 bases of the junction unmatched. Germline lookup yields CDR1 ENHRY and CDR2 SYGVKD. The CDR3 is 15 amino acids. CDR3 loop: CAISEGLAGGDTQYF. CDR3 bases: TGTGCCATCAGTGAGGGACTAGCGGGAGGAGATACGCAGTATTTT.